The 25 T cell receptor beta chains in this list originate from one sample, sequenced in a study of OX40 agonist ivuxolimab in advanced cancers. The data were produced by immunoSEQ multiplex PCR, yet TCRdb's version contains in-frame clones alone and is incomplete. This table has 60,000 to 85,000 clones, roughly 84% appearing once. This specimen consisted of CD4+ or CD8+ T cells sorted from blood, obtained in a trial of the OX40 agonist ivuxolimab. These receptors were obtained from an adult with an advanced solid tumor such as melanoma, head and neck, liver or kidney cancer.

The J gene is TRBJ2-2, the V gene TRBV7-2; 10 positions match TRBD2. The trim removed 4 bases at V and 2 bases at J, leaving 4 bases unmatched. This CDR3 comprises 16 residues. Germline V gene data show CDR1 as SGHTA and CDR2 as FQGNSA. DNA of the CDR3: TGTGCCAGCAGCTCCCGGACTAGCGGAAACACCGGGGAGCTGTTTTTT. Protein product: CASSSRTSGNTGELFF.

The rearrangement uses TRBV5-1 and TRBJ1-2; D perhaps matches TRBD1 (6 bases). Per the germline V gene, CDR1 is SGHRS and CDR2 is YFSETQ. The CDR3 spans 13 residues. V lost 0 bases to trimming and J lost 8 bases, with 11 bases between them. The CDR3 reads CASSLAGGLGYTF. The CDR3 bases are TGCGCCAGCAGCTTGGCGGGGGGCTTAGGCTACACCTTC. Combining the CDR3 with reference TRBV5-1 and TRBJ1-2 gives the whole variable domain KAGVTQTPRYLIKTRGQQVTLSCSPISGHRSVSWYQQTPGQGLQFLFEYFSETQRNKGNFPGRFSGRQFSNSRSEMNVSTLELGDSALYLCASSLAGGLGYTFGSGTRLTVV.

This rearrangement joins TRBV11-3 to TRBJ2-7; D unclear. CDR1 is SGHNT and CDR2 is YENEEA in the germline V gene. CDR3 size: 12 residues. With 5 bases removed from V and 6 bases from J, the gap between germline ends came to 11 bases. The CDR3 loop is CASSTPYGEQYF. Here the CDR3 DNA reads TGTGCCAGCAGCACCCCCTACGGCGAGCAGTACTTC.

The V gene is TRBV11-3, the J gene TRBJ1-3; no reliable D call. Trimming removed 1 base at V and 3 bases at J, with 7 bases between. The germline CDR1 and CDR2 sequences are SGHNT and YENEEA. The CDR3 runs to 14 residues. The CDR3 DNA sequence: TGTGCCAGCAGCTTAGCCGGGAGTGGAAACACCATATATTTT. It yields the protein CASSLAGSGNTIYF.

The genes are TRBV5-1 and TRBJ2-1, with 13 nucleotides matching TRBD2. V shed 0 bases, J shed 8 bases, and the junction held 8 bases outside the gene matches. The CDR3 is 17 amino acids. Germline V CDR1 and CDR2: SGHRS, YFSETQ. CDR3 bases: TGCGCCAGCAGCTTGGGGCCACTAGCGGGAGGGGATTATGAGCAGTTCTTC. Translation: CASSLGPLAGGDYEQFF.

V usage is TRBV7-3 and J usage is TRBJ2-3; 8 bases are a match to TRBD1. J was trimmed by 5 bases and V by 0 bases; bases with no gene match: 7. CDR3 length: 16 amino acids. Germline V gene data show CDR1 as SGHTA and CDR2 as FQGTGA. Here the CDR3 reads CASSLTSGTGQDTQYF. The CDR3 DNA reads as TGTGCCAGCAGCTTAACGTCTGGGACAGGCCAAGATACGCAGTATTTT.

This rearrangement joins TRBV10-3 to TRBJ1-2; tentative D call: TRBD1 (6 bases). The V and J ends lost 0 bases and 4 bases respectively, with 12 bases between them. The CDR3 is 15 amino acids. The germline gives CDR1 ENHRY, CDR2 SYGVKD. The CDR3 sequence is CAISESTGSFYGYTF. CDR3 in DNA: TGTGCCATCAGTGAGTCGACAGGCTCTTTCTATGGCTACACCTTC.

The V gene is TRBV6-4, the J gene TRBJ2-1; D gene ambiguous. The CDR3 runs 15 residues. The V gene's germline CDR1 is MRHNA and CDR2 SNTAGT. Between the trimmed V and J ends, which lost 6 bases and 8 bases, there was a span of 20 bases. The CDR3 DNA is TGTGCCAGCAGCTTCCAACTACTATGGTTCGATGAGCAGTTCTTC. This encodes CASSFQLLWFDEQFF.

The V and J genes are TRBV7-2 and TRBJ2-6; no clear D. V gave up 5 bases and J gave up 2 bases, with 16 bases separating them. Germline assignment: CDR1 SGHTA and CDR2 FQGNSA. The CDR3 loop spans 17 amino acids. CDR3 sequence reads: CASSGIKTAAGANVLTF. CDR3 in DNA: TGTGCCAGCAGCGGTATCAAGACCGCGGCTGGGGCCAACGTCCTGACTTTC.

V and J are TRBV19 and TRBJ2-1, with D possibly being TRBD2 (5 bases). The CDR3 is 14 residues long. V dropped 0 bases and J dropped 7 bases, with 10 bases sitting between them. CDR1 and CDR2 from the germline V gene are LNHDA and SQIVND (reference sequence). CDR3 loop: CASSIETPGNEQFF. The CDR3 DNA follows: TGTGCCAGTAGTATAGAAACTCCGGGGAATGAGCAGTTCTTC.

This clone was seen a single time. This chain joins TRBV7-2 and TRBJ2-1; TRBD2 matches at 15 bases. Germline CDR1 reads SGHTA; CDR2 reads FQGNSA. This CDR3 region has 18 residues. With V trimmed by 4 bases and J by 2 bases, 6 bases remained unmatched. DNA of the CDR3: TGTGCCAGCAGCTCCGGACTAGCGGGGGGGCTAGCCTACAATGAGCAGTTCTTC. Its translation: CASSSGLAGGLAYNEQFF.

The chain carries TRBV4-3 and TRBJ2-1; no definite D call. V was shortened by 6 bases and J by 8 bases, with 11 bases between the two germline ends. CDR3 length equals 12 residues. The germline CDR1 and CDR2 sequences are LGHNA and YSLEER. CDR3 protein: CASRPESDEQFF. CDR3 nucleotide sequence: TGCGCCAGCAGACCCGAGTCGGATGAGCAGTTCTTC.

This clone was seen a few times. This chain connects TRBV7-2 to TRBJ2-5; D unresolved. V gave up 4 bases and J gave up 4 bases, with 4 bases separating them. This CDR3 has 11 residues. The germline CDR1 and CDR2 sequences are SGHTA and FQGNSA. The CDR3 DNA is TGTGCCAGCAGCTCCACAGAGACCCAGTACTTC. This encodes CASSSTETQYF.

The chain combines TRBV28 with TRBJ1-2; D unclear. Germline V CDR1 and CDR2: MDHEN, SYDVKM. Trimming pared 6 bases from V and 0 bases from J, leaving 11 bases between. This CDR3 has 14 residues. CDR3 sequence reads: CASSSAGSNYGYTF. For the CDR3, the DNA is TGTGCCAGCAGCTCTGCAGGTTCTAACTATGGCTACACCTTC.

The table lists this clone with a count of one. J is TRBJ1-1 and V is TRBV18, with D possibly TRBD1 on 5 matching bases. This CDR3 has 14 residues. Trimming pared 7 bases from V and 1 base from J, leaving 13 bases between. CDR1 and CDR2 from the germline V gene are KGHSH and LQKENI. The DNA of the CDR3 is TGTGCCAGCTGGGGCAGGGCCGGGAACACTGAAGCTTTCTTT. This translates into CASWGRAGNTEAFF.

The chain has TRBV28 and TRBJ2-7; the D gene is possibly TRBD2 (6 bases). CDR1 is MDHEN, CDR2 SYDVKM, per germline. With 7 bases removed from V and 2 bases from J, the gap between germline ends came to 12 bases. This CDR3 has 13 amino acids. CDR3 loop: CASTGTPPYEQYF. In nucleotides, the CDR3 is TGTGCCAGCACTGGGACTCCACCCTACGAGCAGTACTTC.

The chain combines TRBV18 with TRBJ2-5; 10 positions match TRBD2. V lost 3 bases and J lost 4; bases outside the gene matches: 8. The CDR3 has 16 amino acids. The germline CDR1 and CDR2 sequences are KGHSH and LQKENI. CDR3 nucleotides: TGTGCCAGCTCACCCGGCGGTAGCGGGGGGCCAGAGACCCAGTACTTC. Translating gives CASSPGGSGGPETQYF.

The chain couples TRBV18 to TRBJ1-1; D possibly corresponds to TRBD1 (6 bases). The V end was cut by 7 bases, the J end by 1 base, with 10 bases between. The CDR3 sequence is 13 residues long. Germline V gene data show CDR1 as KGHSH and CDR2 as LQKENI. CDR3: CASLQQGNTEAFF. In DNA form, the CDR3 reads TGTGCCAGCTTACAACAGGGGAACACTGAAGCTTTCTTT.

The genes are TRBV7-9 and TRBJ1-1, with a weak D call TRBD1 (5 bases). V gave up 0 bases and J gave up 7 bases, with 12 bases separating them. This CDR3 is 14 amino acids long. Germline V gene sequence: CDR1 SEHNR, CDR2 FQNEAQ (reference sequence). The CDR3 loop is CASSLAQGEGEAFF. The CDR3 nucleotides read TGTGCCAGCAGCTTAGCCCAGGGAGAAGGTGAAGCTTTCTTT. Looking up the rest from reference TRBV7-9 and TRBJ1-1 gives the full variable domain: DTGVSQNPRHKITKRGQNVTFRCDPISEHNRLYWYRQTLGQGPEFLTYFQNEAQLEKSRLLSDRFSAERPKGSFSTLEIQRTEQGDSAMYLCASSLAQGEGEAFFGQGTRLTVV.

The CDR3 coding sequence is TGCAGCGCCGGGCCGGGACAGGGGTACAATGAGCAGTTCTTC. This codes for CSAGPGQGYNEQFF. The rearrangement links TRBV29-1 to TRBJ2-1; 10 bases align to TRBD1. Germline CDR1 reads SQVTM; CDR2 reads ANQGSEA. The V and J ends lost 7 bases and 4 bases, in that order; junction bases with no gene match: 7. This CDR3 has 14 residues.

In its sample, this clone was seen a few times. The chain is built from TRBV4-1 and TRBJ1-2, with D uncertain. The ends were cut back, 1 base at V and 0 bases at J, with 9 bases in the middle. This CDR3 has 15 amino acids. Germline CDR1 MGHRA, CDR2 YSYEKL. CDR3 bases: TGCGCCAGCAGCCAAGGCGCCCAAGCTAACTATGGCTACACCTTC. Protein: CASSQGAQANYGYTF.

V usage is TRBV5-1 and J usage is TRBJ2-3; the D gene is possibly TRBD2 (5 bases). CDR1 is SGHRS and CDR2 is YFSETQ in the germline V gene. The CDR3 length is 18 residues. V lost 2 bases, J lost 0 bases, and 19 bases lay in between. The CDR3 here is CASSFGLGLSYSTDTQYF. CDR3 sequence (DNA): TGCGCCAGCAGCTTTGGACTCGGGCTTTCTTATAGCACAGATACGCAGTATTTT. The full variable domain, with the rest looked up from reference TRBV5-1 and TRBJ2-3, is KAGVTQTPRYLIKTRGQQVTLSCSPISGHRSVSWYQQTPGQGLQFLFEYFSETQRNKGNFPGRFSGRQFSNSRSEMNVSTLELGDSALYLCASSFGLGLSYSTDTQYFGPGTRLTVL.

The chain has TRBV29-1 and TRBJ2-7, with 10 nucleotides matching TRBD2. V lost 7 bases, J lost 0 bases, and 12 bases stayed unmatched. Germline V gene lookup returns CDR1 SQVTM and CDR2 ANQGSEA. The CDR3 loop spans 16 amino acids. The CDR3 region has the DNA TGCAGCGCTAGCGGGAGCAGAAAGGGGAGCTCCTACGAGCAGTACTTC. It encodes CSASGSRKGSSYEQYF.

The genes are TRBV28 and TRBJ2-1; D could derive from TRBD1 or TRBD2 (5 bases each). The V gene lost 6 bases and the J gene lost 10 bases, with 25 bases spanning the gap. Per germline, CDR1 MDHEN and CDR2 SYDVKM. The CDR3 consists of 16 residues. In DNA, the CDR3 is TGTGCCAGCAGCCATGAGGGGCTCCCGGTTAAGGCGGAGCAGTTCTTC. It encodes CASSHEGLPVKAEQFF.

The genes are TRBV7-2 and TRBJ1-5, with D possibly matching TRBD1 (5 bases). Germline CDR1 SGHTA, CDR2 FQGNSA. Trimming pared 1 base from V and 7 bases from J, leaving 8 bases between. The CDR3 consists of 13 residues. Here the CDR3 reads CASSLVGGQPQHF. CDR3 DNA sequence: TGTGCCAGCAGCTTAGTGGGGGGACAGCCCCAGCATTTT.